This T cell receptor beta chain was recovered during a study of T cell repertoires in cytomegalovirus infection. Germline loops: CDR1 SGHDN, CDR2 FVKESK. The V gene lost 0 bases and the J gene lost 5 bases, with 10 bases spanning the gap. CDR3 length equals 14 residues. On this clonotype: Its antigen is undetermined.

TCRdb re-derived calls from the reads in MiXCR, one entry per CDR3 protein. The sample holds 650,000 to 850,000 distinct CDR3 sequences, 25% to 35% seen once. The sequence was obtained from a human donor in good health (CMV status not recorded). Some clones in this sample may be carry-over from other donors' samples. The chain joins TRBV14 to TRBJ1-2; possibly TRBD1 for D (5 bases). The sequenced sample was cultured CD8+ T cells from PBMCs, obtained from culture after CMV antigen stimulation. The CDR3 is CASSQDHRLYGYTF. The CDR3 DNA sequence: TGTGCCAGCAGCCAAGACCACAGGCTATATGGCTACACCTTC.